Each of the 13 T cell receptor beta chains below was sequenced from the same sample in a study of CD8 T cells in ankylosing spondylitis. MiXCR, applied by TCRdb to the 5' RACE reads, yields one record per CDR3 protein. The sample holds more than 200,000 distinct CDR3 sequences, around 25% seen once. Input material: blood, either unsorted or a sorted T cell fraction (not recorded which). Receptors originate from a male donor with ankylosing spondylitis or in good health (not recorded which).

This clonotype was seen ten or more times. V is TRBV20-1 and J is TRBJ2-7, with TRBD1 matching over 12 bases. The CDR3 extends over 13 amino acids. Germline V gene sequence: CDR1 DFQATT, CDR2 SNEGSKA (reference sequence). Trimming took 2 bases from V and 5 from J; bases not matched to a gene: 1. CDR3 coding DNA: TGCAGTGCTAGATGGGACAGGGGGCACGAGCAGTACTTC. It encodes CSARWDRGHEQYF.

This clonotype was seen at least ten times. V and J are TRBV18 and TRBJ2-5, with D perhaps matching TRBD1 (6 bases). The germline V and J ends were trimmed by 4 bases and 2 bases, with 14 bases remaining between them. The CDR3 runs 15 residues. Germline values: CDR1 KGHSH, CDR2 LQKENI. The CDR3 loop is CASSRFGTRQETQYF. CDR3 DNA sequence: TGTGCCAGCTCACGGTTTGGGACAAGGCAAGAGACCCAGTACTTC.

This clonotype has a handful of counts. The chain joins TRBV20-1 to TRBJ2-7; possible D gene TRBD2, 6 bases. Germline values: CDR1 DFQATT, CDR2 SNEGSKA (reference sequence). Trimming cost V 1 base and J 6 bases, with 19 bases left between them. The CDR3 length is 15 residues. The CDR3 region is CSARGPGGGQVEQYF. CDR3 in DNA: TGCAGTGCTAGAGGCCCCGGGGGAGGCCAGGTCGAGCAGTACTTC.

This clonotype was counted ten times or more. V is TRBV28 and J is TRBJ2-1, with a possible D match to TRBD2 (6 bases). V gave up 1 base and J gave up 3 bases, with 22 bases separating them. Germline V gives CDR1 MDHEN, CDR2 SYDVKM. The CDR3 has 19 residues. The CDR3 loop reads CASSLFGRLGGTNYNEQFF. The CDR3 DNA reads TGTGCCAGCAGTTTATTTGGGCGGCTGGGGGGAACAAACTACAATGAGCAGTTCTTC.

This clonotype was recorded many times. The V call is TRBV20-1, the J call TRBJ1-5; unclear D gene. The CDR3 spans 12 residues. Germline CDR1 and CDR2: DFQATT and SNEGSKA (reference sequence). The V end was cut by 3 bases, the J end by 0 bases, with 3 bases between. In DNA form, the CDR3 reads TGCAGTGCTAGCCCTAGCAATCAGCCCCAGCATTTT. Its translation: CSASPSNQPQHF.

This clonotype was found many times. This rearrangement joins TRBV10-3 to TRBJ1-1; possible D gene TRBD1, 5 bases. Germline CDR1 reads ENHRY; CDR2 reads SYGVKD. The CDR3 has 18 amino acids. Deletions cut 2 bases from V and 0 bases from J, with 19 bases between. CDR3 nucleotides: TGTGCCATCAGTGAGACGGGGGAGGGCCGACTGATGAACACTGAAGCTTTCTTT. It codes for CAISETGEGRLMNTEAFF.

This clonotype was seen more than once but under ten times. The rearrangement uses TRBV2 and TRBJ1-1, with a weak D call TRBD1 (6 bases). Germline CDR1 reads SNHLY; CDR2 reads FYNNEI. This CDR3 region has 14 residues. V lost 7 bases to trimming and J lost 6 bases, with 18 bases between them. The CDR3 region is CASKDDRHYPEAFF. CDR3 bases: TGTGCCAGCAAGGACGACAGGCATTATCCTGAAGCTTTCTTT.

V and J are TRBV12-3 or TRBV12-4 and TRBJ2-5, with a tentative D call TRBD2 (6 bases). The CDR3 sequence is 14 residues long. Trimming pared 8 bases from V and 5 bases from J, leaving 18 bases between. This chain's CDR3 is CASSRLDNRETQYF. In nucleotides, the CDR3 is TGTGCCAGCTCCCGACTAGATAATCGGGAGACCCAGTACTTC.

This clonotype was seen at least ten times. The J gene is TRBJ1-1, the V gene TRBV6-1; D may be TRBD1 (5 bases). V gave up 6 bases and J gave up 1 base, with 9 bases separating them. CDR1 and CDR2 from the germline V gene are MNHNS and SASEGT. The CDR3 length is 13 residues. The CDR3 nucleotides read TGTGCCAGCAGCGTCGGACAGAACACTGAAGCTTTCTTT. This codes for CASSVGQNTEAFF.

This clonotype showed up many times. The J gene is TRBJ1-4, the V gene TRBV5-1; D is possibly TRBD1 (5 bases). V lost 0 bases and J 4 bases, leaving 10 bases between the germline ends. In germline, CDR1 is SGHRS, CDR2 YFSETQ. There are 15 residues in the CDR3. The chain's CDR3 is CASSLDGTYNEKLFF. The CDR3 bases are TGCGCCAGCAGCTTGGATGGGACCTATAATGAAAAACTGTTTTTT.

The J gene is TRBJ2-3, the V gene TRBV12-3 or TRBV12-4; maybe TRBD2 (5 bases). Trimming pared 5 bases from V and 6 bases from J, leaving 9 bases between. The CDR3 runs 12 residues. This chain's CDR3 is CASSEGKDTQYF. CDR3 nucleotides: TGTGCCAGCAGTGAGGGCAAGGATACGCAGTATTTT.

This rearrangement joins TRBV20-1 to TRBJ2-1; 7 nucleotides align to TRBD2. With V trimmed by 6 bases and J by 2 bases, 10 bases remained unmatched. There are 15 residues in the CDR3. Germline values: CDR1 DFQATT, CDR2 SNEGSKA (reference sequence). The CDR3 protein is CSAFPRGGAYNEQFF. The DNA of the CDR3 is TGCAGTGCCTTCCCACGTGGGGGGGCCTACAATGAGCAGTTCTTC.

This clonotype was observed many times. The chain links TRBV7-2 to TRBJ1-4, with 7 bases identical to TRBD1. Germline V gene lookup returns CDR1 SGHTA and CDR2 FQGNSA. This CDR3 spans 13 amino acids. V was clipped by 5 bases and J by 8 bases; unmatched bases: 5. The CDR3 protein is CASSTGQEEKLFF. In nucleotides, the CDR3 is TGTGCCAGCAGCACAGGACAGGAGGAAAAACTGTTTTTT.